The rows below give T cell receptor beta chains drawn from one sample of a study of shared clonotypes between healthy human individuals. Sequenced by immunoSEQ multiplex PCR; TCRdb stores in-frame clones only, minus some. The data contain millions of clones, about 94% of them seen just once; the ten biggest clones take up roughly 1%. The sequenced sample consisted of naive CD8+ T cells sorted from blood. All receptors derive from a man younger than 35 in good health. CDR3s include the opening cysteine and the closing phenylalanine or tryptophan. The order of the fields is J gene, clone size, D gene, V gene, CDR3 protein, CDR3 DNA. The D gene is left open where the match is weak. Clone size is given for some rows only: seen once, a few or many times, or a class if the clone is expanded.

TRBJ2-7 NA NA TRBV21-1 CASSKEQGGFGEQYF TGTGCCAGCAGCAAAGAACAGGGAGGTTTCGGCGAGCAGTACTTC
TRBJ2-7 NA TRBD1 TRBV10-1 CASSPGQGPYEQYF TGCGCCAGCAGCCCGGGACAGGGGCCCTACGAGCAGTACTTC
TRBJ2-1 NA TRBD2 TRBV14 CASSQGGIAGPYNEQFF TGTGCCAGCAGCCAAGGTGGGATAGCGGGCCCCTACAATGAGCAGTTCTTC
TRBJ2-7 NA TRBD1 TRBV9 CASSSDDRGNLYEQYF TGTGCCAGCAGCTCCGACGACAGGGGCAACCTCTACGAGCAGTACTTC
TRBJ1-3 NA NA TRBV7-8 CASSLHQGSGNTIYF TGTGCCAGCAGCTTACATCAGGGCTCTGGAAACACCATATATTTT
TRBJ2-7 once TRBD1 TRBV6-5 CASSAGQGTYEQYF TGTGCCAGCAGTGCGGGACAGGGAACCTACGAGCAGTACTTC
TRBJ2-7 NA NA TRBV5-4 CASSFGHEGEQYF TGTGCCAGCAGCTTCGGACACGAAGGCGAGCAGTACTTC
TRBJ2-7 NA NA TRBV4-3 CASSQESGALDEQYF TGCGCCAGCAGCCAAGAATCCGGGGCACTCGACGAGCAGTACTTC
TRBJ1-2 NA NA TRBV18 CASSPGLQNGYTF TGTGCCAGCTCACCCGGGTTACAAAATGGCTACACCTTC
TRBJ2-5 NA TRBD2 TRBV13 CASSFWEGQETQYF TGTGCCAGCAGCTTTTGGGAGGGGCAAGAGACCCAGTACTTC
TRBJ2-5 NA TRBD2 TRBV5-6 CASSHLAGEFQETQYF TGTGCCAGCAGCCACCTAGCGGGGGAGTTCCAAGAGACCCAGTACTTC
TRBJ2-2 NA TRBD2 TRBV13 CASSLFPAGDTGELFF TGTGCCAGCAGCTTATTCCCGGCGGGGGACACCGGGGAGCTGTTTTTT
TRBJ1-1 NA NA TRBV9 CASGKGVGTEAFF TGTGCCAGCGGAAAGGGGGTAGGAACTGAAGCTTTCTTT
TRBJ2-7 NA NA TRBV10-2 CASSESRGSSYEQYF TGCGCCAGCAGTGAGTCACGGGGGAGCTCCTACGAGCAGTACTTC
TRBJ1-2 once NA TRBV2 CASSVLQDGYTF TGTGCCAGCAGTGTTTTACAGGATGGCTACACCTTC
TRBJ2-2 NA NA TRBV13 CASSLGLQAGELFF TGTGCCAGCAGCTTAGGCCTCCAGGCCGGGGAGCTGTTTTTT
TRBJ2-3 NA NA TRBV20-1 CSAKRVDTQYF TGCAGTGCCAAGCGGGTAGATACGCAGTATTTT
TRBJ1-2 NA NA TRBV7-6 CASSLAIGGAGGSGYTF TGTGCCAGCAGCTTAGCGATTGGGGGTGCTGGGGGAAGTGGCTACACCTTC
TRBJ1-3 NA NA TRBV5-4 CASRPRGGSGNTIYF TGTGCCAGCAGACCCAGGGGAGGATCTGGAAACACCATATATTTT
TRBJ1-2 NA NA TRBV5-6 CASSFERFNYGYTF TGTGCCAGCAGCTTTGAACGATTTAACTATGGCTACACCTTC
TRBJ2-1 NA NA TRBV9 CASSGGVRGPYNEQFF TGTGCCAGCAGCGGAGGGGTCAGGGGCCCTTACAATGAGCAGTTCTTC
TRBJ2-6 NA TRBD1 TRBV30 CAWSGLSRGRTGGSGANVLTF TGTGCCTGGAGTGGCCTCTCCCGAGGGCGGACAGGGGGCTCTGGGGCCAACGTCCTGACTTTC
TRBJ2-7 NA NA TRBV5-1 CASRWRGESYEQYF TGCGCCAGCAGATGGCGTGGGGAAAGCTACGAGCAGTACTTC
TRBJ1-3 NA TRBD1 TRBV19 CASSADRGAPWAGNTIYF TGTGCCAGTAGTGCCGACAGGGGAGCTCCTTGGGCTGGAAACACCATATATTTT
TRBJ2-3 NA NA TRBV11-2 CASSLHSTDTQYF TGTGCCAGCAGCCTCCATAGTACAGATACGCAGTATTTT
TRBJ1-5 NA NA TRBV5-8 CASSSTPPQHF TGTGCCAGCAGCTCCACCCCGCCCCAGCATTTT
TRBJ2-3 NA NA TRBV4-3 CASSHHGRDTQYF TGCGCCAGCAGCCATCACGGGAGAGATACGCAGTATTTT
TRBJ1-2 NA NA TRBV5-4 CASSLGPGSNYGYTF TGTGCCAGCAGCCTAGGTCCAGGGTCTAACTATGGCTACACCTTC
TRBJ2-1 once TRBD1 TRBV7-9 CASSFTTGSSYNEQFF TGTGCCAGCAGCTTCACGACAGGGAGCTCCTACAATGAGCAGTTCTTC
TRBJ2-7 NA NA TRBV27 CASSFGSASYEQYF TGTGCCAGCAGTTTCGGGTCCGCTTCCTACGAGCAGTACTTC
TRBJ2-3 NA TRBD2 TRBV14 CASSQDITTSGKADTQYF TGTGCCAGCAGCCAAGATATCACGACTAGCGGGAAGGCAGATACGCAGTATTTT
TRBJ2-7 NA NA TRBV28 CASSGLRLDNSYEQYF TGTGCCAGCAGTGGACTCCGCCTTGACAACTCCTACGAGCAGTACTTC
TRBJ1-5 once TRBD1 TRBV30 CAWKTGGQPQHF TGTGCCTGGAAGACAGGGGGTCAGCCCCAGCATTTT
TRBJ1-4 NA NA TRBV9 CASSVVGGNEKLFF TGTGCCAGCAGCGTTGTGGGCGGTAATGAAAAACTGTTTTTT
TRBJ2-1 once NA TRBV10-2 CASSEHYNEQFF TGCGCCAGCAGTGAACACTACAATGAGCAGTTCTTC
TRBJ2-7 NA NA TRBV19 CASSIRDVFYEQYF TGTGCCAGTAGTATAAGGGACGTATTTTACGAGCAGTACTTC
TRBJ2-7 NA NA TRBV4-3 CASSHFGGNYEQYF TGCGCCAGCAGCCATTTCGGAGGGAACTACGAGCAGTACTTC
TRBJ2-2 once NA TRBV7-9 CASSLVGLSAATGELFF TGTGCCAGCAGCTTAGTGGGTTTGAGCGCGGCCACCGGGGAGCTGTTTTTT
TRBJ2-3 NA NA TRBV4-1 CASSQGVLTDTQYF TGCGCCAGCAGCCAAGGTGTCCTCACAGATACGCAGTATTTT
TRBJ1-5 NA NA TRBV2 CASSATLNQPQHF TGTGCCAGCAGCGCTACACTGAATCAGCCCCAGCATTTT
TRBJ2-6 NA NA TRBV7-9 CASSLVPGTSSGANVLTF TGTGCCAGCAGCTTAGTTCCGGGAACGAGCTCTGGGGCCAACGTCCTGACTTTC
TRBJ2-2 NA NA TRBV27 CASTAGQIQPGELFF TGTGCCAGCACCGCGGGACAGATACAACCCGGGGAGCTGTTTTTT
TRBJ1-4 NA NA TRBV7-9 CASSFDSFNEKLFF TGTGCCAGCAGCTTCGACAGCTTTAATGAAAAACTGTTTTTT
TRBJ2-1 NA TRBD2 TRBV7-2 CASSLAATSGRGEQFF TGTGCCAGCAGCTTAGCAGCGACTAGCGGGAGGGGCGAGCAGTTCTTC
TRBJ2-3 NA NA TRBV5-1 CASSLGGYTDTQYF TGCGCCAGCAGCTTGGGAGGCTACACAGATACGCAGTATTTT
TRBJ2-7 NA TRBD2 TRBV27 CASSPSLGTRSYEQYF TGTGCCAGCAGTCCCTCACTCGGGACTAGAAGCTACGAGCAGTACTTC
TRBJ2-7 once NA TRBV28 CATTDSSYEQYF TGTGCCACCACGGACAGCTCCTACGAGCAGTACTTC
TRBJ1-3 NA NA TRBV2 CARRAEASGNTIYF TGTGCCAGAAGAGCCGAGGCATCTGGAAACACCATATATTTT
TRBJ1-2 NA TRBD1 TRBV5-4 CASSFRDRVHYGYTF TGTGCCAGCAGCTTCCGGGACAGGGTTCACTATGGCTACACCTTC
TRBJ2-3 NA NA TRBV7-9 CASSIEDTQYF TGTGCCAGCAGCATCGAGGATACGCAGTATTTT
TRBJ1-4 NA NA TRBV11-2 CASSFRGVEANEKLFF TGTGCCAGCAGCTTCAGGGGAGTAGAAGCTAATGAAAAACTGTTTTTT
TRBJ2-7 NA NA TRBV29-1 CSVESGSDYEQYF TGCAGCGTTGAGTCAGGTTCTGACTACGAGCAGTACTTC
TRBJ1-2 NA NA TRBV11-2 CASSLEGGYGYTF TGTGCCAGCAGCTTAGAGGGTGGCTATGGCTACACCTTC
TRBJ2-7 NA TRBD2 TRBV27 CASSSDGGSSYEQYF TGTGCCAGCAGTTCCGACGGCGGGAGCTCCTACGAGCAGTACTTC
TRBJ2-1 NA TRBD1 TRBV4-2 CASSQESMAGGYNEQFF TGTGCCAGCAGCCAAGAATCTATGGCAGGGGGCTACAATGAGCAGTTCTTC
TRBJ2-7 NA NA TRBV6-5 CASSYGGASYEQYF TGTGCCAGCAGTTATGGAGGGGCATCCTACGAGCAGTACTTC
TRBJ2-7 NA TRBD2 TRBV7-6 CASSQREEYEQYF TGTGCCAGCAGCCAGCGGGAGGAATACGAGCAGTACTTC
TRBJ2-3 once TRBD1 TRBV6-1 CASSEVGQESSTDTQYF TGTGCCAGCAGTGAAGTGGGACAGGAGTCTAGCACAGATACGCAGTATTTT
TRBJ2-1 NA NA TRBV4-3 CASSQDTYSEQFF TGCGCCAGCAGCCAAGATACGTACAGTGAGCAGTTCTTC